Below, 27 T cell receptor beta chains from the same sample are listed, as sequenced in a study of beta chain features in type 1 diabetes. The study, taken as a whole, reports: Type 1 diabetes patients had moderately but significantly shorter TCRB CDR3s in all four CD4+ subsets.

What these receptors recognize is not known. The investigators reverse transcribed all of the isolated RNA, so they sequenced expressed TCRB transcripts. Data came from immunoSEQ multiplex PCR; TCRdb stores just in-frame clones and leaves some out. The repertoire holds some 660,000 clones, with around 15% as singletons. The sequenced sample consisted of naive CD4+ T cells from blood. The source of these receptors is a man between 18 and 29 years old with type 1 diabetes.

This clone was counted only a few times. The chain combines TRBV30 with TRBJ1-4; TRBD1 matches at 8 bases. V was clipped by 3 bases and J by 8 bases; unmatched bases: 8. This CDR3 is 14 amino acids long. CDR1 and CDR2 (germline): GTSNPN, SVGIG (reference sequence). CDR3 bases: TGTGCCTGGAGGGGACAGGAAATAGGAGAAAAACTGTTTTTT. Encoded protein: CAWRGQEIGEKLFF.

The chain has TRBV28 and TRBJ2-7, with 7 bases fitting TRBD1. The CDR3 contains 13 residues. Trimming removed 5 bases from V and 2 bases from J; junction bases left unmatched: 3. CDR1 and CDR2 from the germline V gene are MDHEN and SYDVKM. The CDR3 here is CASSEDRAYEQYF. The DNA of the CDR3 is TGTGCCAGCAGTGAAGACAGGGCCTACGAGCAGTACTTC.

This clone has a handful of counts. This rearrangement joins TRBV28 to TRBJ2-1, with D tentatively TRBD1 (6 bases). This CDR3 is 14 amino acids long. Trimming removed 7 bases at V and 5 bases at J, with 15 bases between. In germline, CDR1 is MDHEN, CDR2 SYDVKM. The CDR3 loop is CASIGADSNNEQFF. The CDR3 DNA follows: TGTGCCAGCATCGGCGCGGACAGCAACAATGAGCAGTTCTTC.

Notes on this clone: The germline gene is not matched at one end of the junction; a read error may be the cause. The chain joins TRBV7-9 to TRBJ2-7, with a weak D call TRBD2 (5 bases). Germline CDR1 reads SEHNR; CDR2 reads FQNEAQ (reference sequence). CDR3 length equals 14 residues. CDR3 DNA sequence: TGTGCCAGCAGCCTAGCCTCTTATTCCTACGAGCAGTACTTC. Amino acids: CASSLASYSYEQYF.

This clone was detected a few times. The chain combines TRBV6-5 with TRBJ2-7, with D unclear. V lost 2 bases, J lost 2 bases, and 10 bases lay in between. CDR1 and CDR2 (germline): MNHEY, SVGAGI. This CDR3 spans 14 amino acids. CDR3 DNA: TGTGCCAGCAGTTACGAGAGCCTTGCCTACGAGCAGTACTTC. Its protein product is CASSYESLAYEQYF.

The chain recombines TRBV6-1 with TRBJ2-7; maybe TRBD2 (6 bases). Germline V gene sequence: CDR1 MNHNS, CDR2 SASEGT. Between the trimmed V and J ends, which lost 0 bases and 2 bases, there was a span of 14 bases. This CDR3 spans 16 amino acids. CDR3 in DNA: TGTGCCAGCAGTGAAGCGCTTCGGGAGAAGGCCTACGAGCAGTACTTC. Amino acids: CASSEALREKAYEQYF.

The CDR3 reads CASSLSGSTTGELFF. DNA for the CDR3: TGTGCCAGCAGCTTATCTGGGTCAACCACCGGGGAGCTGTTTTTT. The V call is TRBV7-6, the J call TRBJ2-2, with no clear D. V lost 2 bases and J lost 4, with 11 bases in between. Germline V gene lookup returns CDR1 SGHVS and CDR2 FNYEAQ. This CDR3 spans 15 amino acids.

CDR3 amino acids: CASSLWTGSNQPQHF. The CDR3 coding sequence is TGTGCCAGCAGTTTATGGACAGGAAGCAATCAGCCCCAGCATTTT. This chain links TRBV27 with TRBJ1-5, with 7 nucleotides matching TRBD1. Germline assignment: CDR1 MNHEY and CDR2 SMNVEV (reference sequence). The V segment lost 1 base and the J segment 1 base; nucleotides outside the gene matches: 1. The CDR3 loop spans 15 amino acids.

This clone occurred a few times. The chain couples TRBV7-9 to TRBJ2-7; maybe TRBD2 (7 bases). CDR1 is SEHNR and CDR2 is FQNEAQ in the germline V gene (reference sequence). The length of the CDR3 is 15 residues. V lost 4 bases to trimming and J lost 2 bases, with 15 bases between them. CDR3 loop: CASSSRGRGPYEQYF. The CDR3 region has the DNA TGTGCCAGCAGCTCCCGAGGGCGGGGGCCCTACGAGCAGTACTTC.

Written as DNA, the CDR3 is TGTGCCAGCAGCCAACGGGACCCATCTATGGAGGAGCAGTTCTTC. This codes for CASSQRDPSMEEQFF. V is TRBV5-4 and J is TRBJ2-1; D is possibly TRBD1 or TRBD2 (5 bases each). CDR1 and CDR2 from the germline V gene are SGHNT and YYREEE (reference sequence). The CDR3 is made up of 15 amino acids. The V end was cut by 4 bases, the J end by 10 bases, with 21 bases between.

The gene calls are TRBV7-3 and TRBJ2-3; the match to TRBD2 covers 14 bases. The V and J ends lost 0 bases and 6 bases, in that order; junction bases with no gene match: 5. CDR1 and CDR2 (germline): SGHTA, FQGTGA. The CDR3 has 17 amino acids. CDR3 in amino acids: CASSLTRLAGGPDTQYF. In DNA form, the CDR3 reads TGTGCCAGCAGCTTAACACGACTAGCGGGGGGGCCGGATACGCAGTATTTT.

A few counts support this clone. The chain combines TRBV5-1 with TRBJ2-3; D perhaps matches TRBD2 (6 bases). This CDR3 is built from 16 residues. CDR1 SGHRS and CDR2 YFSETQ come from the germline V gene. V lost 0 bases and J 3 bases, leaving 14 bases between the germline ends. The CDR3 nucleotides are TGCGCCAGCAGCTTGGTTAGCGGAGCTGGGACAGATACGCAGTATTTT. As protein: CASSLVSGAGTDTQYF.

This clone has only a few counts. The chain recombines TRBV2 with TRBJ2-7, with TRBD1 matching over 9 bases. This CDR3 is 14 amino acids long. The germline V gene has CDR1 SNHLY and CDR2 FYNNEI. Germline trimming cut 7 bases from V and 12 bases from J; bases unmatched to any gene: 16. CDR3 protein: CASISRTGVVRGYF. DNA for the CDR3: TGTGCCAGCATCTCCAGGACAGGGGTGGTACGAGGGTACTTC.

This clone was detected a few times. The same CDR3 is also encoded by other DNA sequences in this sample. V and J are TRBV19 and TRBJ2-3, with D unresolved. V lost 5 bases, J lost 0 bases, and 3 bases lay in between. Germline CDR1 LNHDA, CDR2 SQIVND (reference sequence). This CDR3 spans 12 amino acids. The CDR3 is CASSLSTDTQYF. Here the CDR3 DNA reads TGTGCCAGTAGTCTCAGCACAGATACGCAGTATTTT.

This clone turned up a few times. The chain is built from TRBV7-9 and TRBJ2-3, with a possible D match to TRBD1 (5 bases). The CDR3 consists of 13 residues. Germline CDR1 is SEHNR and CDR2 is FQNEAQ (reference sequence). V lost 2 bases and J 6 bases, leaving 9 bases between the germline ends. The CDR3 sequence: CASSLQGADTQYF. CDR3 in DNA: TGTGCCAGCAGCTTACAGGGCGCCGATACGCAGTATTTT. Supplemented by reference TRBV7-9 and TRBJ2-3, the full variable domain reads DTGVSQNPRHKITKRGQNVTFRCDPISEHNRLYWYRQTLGQGPEFLTYFQNEAQLEKSRLLSDRFSAERPKGSFSTLEIQRTEQGDSAMYLCASSLQGADTQYFGPGTRLTVL.

The rearrangement links TRBV30 to TRBJ2-3; TRBD2 is a possible D gene (5 bases). Trimming took 3 bases from V and 4 from J, leaving 14 bases between them. This CDR3 spans 14 amino acids. CDR1 and CDR2 from the germline V gene are GTSNPN and SVGIG (reference sequence). The CDR3 is CAWSPPERADTQYF. The CDR3 DNA sequence: TGTGCCTGGAGCCCCCCTGAGAGGGCAGATACGCAGTATTTT.

This clone was detected only a few times. This same CDR3 is encoded by further DNA sequences in the sample. The gene calls are TRBV30 and TRBJ2-1; D unclear. Germline V gene data show CDR1 as GTSNPN and CDR2 as SVGIG (reference sequence). The CDR3 length is 11 residues. With 1 base removed from V and 15 bases from J, the gap between germline ends came to 13 bases. The CDR3 sequence is CAWSDGRHAFF. The CDR3 region has the DNA TGTGCCTGGAGTGACGGTCGCCACGCGTTCTTC.

This clone was picked up a small number of times. The chain employs TRBV7-2 and TRBJ1-2; no clear D. Trimming left V 5 bases short and J 2 bases short, with 9 bases between. The CDR3 has 13 amino acids. From germline, CDR1 is SGHTA and CDR2 FQGNSA. CDR3 nucleotide sequence: TGTGCCAGCAGCACCTTTGCCAACTATGGCTACACCTTC. Its protein product is CASSTFANYGYTF.

There are a few counts of this clone. The CDR3 nucleotides are TGTGCCAGCAGTTTTACCGGAGGCTATGGCTACACCTTC. It yields the protein CASSFTGGYGYTF. V usage is TRBV27 and J usage is TRBJ1-2; D is undetermined. Trimming took off 3 bases at V and 4 bases at J, with 9 bases between the two ends. Germline values: CDR1 MNHEY, CDR2 SMNVEV (reference sequence). This CDR3 region has 13 residues.

This chain links TRBV5-1 with TRBJ2-1; D is tentatively TRBD1 or TRBD2 (5 bases each). CDR3 length: 13 residues. V gave up 5 bases and J gave up 10 bases, with 16 bases separating them. Germline V lookup: CDR1 SGHRS, CDR2 YFSETQ. The CDR3 DNA is TGCGCCAGCAGACAGCAGGCAGAGGGGGAGCAGTTCTTC. It codes for CASRQQAEGEQFF.

The CDR3 DNA sequence: TGTGCCAGCAGAGTGGTGCGTCGGGAAAAACTGTTTTTT. The encoded protein is CASRVVRREKLFF. The chain combines TRBV6-5 with TRBJ1-4; D gene uncertain. Trimming removed 6 bases at V and 8 bases at J, with 13 bases between. In germline, CDR1 is MNHEY, CDR2 SVGAGI. This CDR3 is built from 13 residues.

The chain links TRBV6-5 to TRBJ1-1; unclear D gene. The V end lost 0 bases, the J end lost 0 bases, and 8 bases lay between the germline ends. CDR1 MNHEY and CDR2 SVGAGI come from the germline V gene. There are 15 residues in the CDR3. CDR3 sequence (DNA): TGTGCCAGCAGTTACTCTGGTGTGATGAACACTGAAGCTTTCTTT. Translated: CASSYSGVMNTEAFF.

This clone came up a few times. The chain links TRBV20-1 to TRBJ2-7; D uncertain. CDR3 length: 11 residues. The germline V gene encodes CDR1 DFQATT and CDR2 SNEGSKA (reference sequence). V was clipped by 5 bases and J by 3 bases, with 8 bases between them. CDR3: CSALPYYEQYF. DNA for the CDR3: TGCAGTGCTCTACCTTACTACGAGCAGTACTTC.

The V call is TRBV15, the J call TRBJ2-1, with no clear D. Germline CDR1 and CDR2: LNHNV and YYDKDF (reference sequence). Trimming pared 5 bases from V and 3 bases from J, leaving 5 bases between. The CDR3 has 12 amino acids. The CDR3 DNA reads as TGTGCCACCAGCCCGGACTACAATGAGCAGTTCTTC. This gives the protein CATSPDYNEQFF.

This clone was observed a few times. The V gene is TRBV2, the J gene TRBJ2-1, with D possibly being TRBD2 (5 bases). Trimming took off 7 bases at V and 16 bases at J, with 17 bases between the two ends. Germline V CDR1 and CDR2: SNHLY, FYNNEI. The CDR3 is 11 residues long. CDR3 in DNA: TGTGCCAGCAACGAGGACTCCGCCTTATTCTTC. Amino acid sequence: CASNEDSALFF.

This clone turned up a few times. This chain links TRBV30 with TRBJ2-5; the D gene is possibly TRBD1 (6 bases). There are 14 residues in the CDR3. Germline V gene sequence: CDR1 GTSNPN, CDR2 SVGIG (reference sequence). Trimming took 6 bases from V and 4 from J, leaving 18 bases between them. The CDR3: CACQLTGIRETQYF. Here the CDR3 DNA reads TGTGCCTGCCAACTCACAGGGATCCGAGAGACCCAGTACTTC.

This clone was detected only a few times. The chain couples TRBV30 to TRBJ2-5; 9 bases match TRBD1. This CDR3 is built from 12 residues. Per germline, CDR1 GTSNPN and CDR2 SVGIG (reference sequence). J was trimmed by 2 bases and V by 7 bases; bases with no gene match: 2. The CDR3 DNA sequence: TGTGCCTCCGACAGGGGGCAAGAGACCCAGTACTTC. Translation: CASDRGQETQYF.